Listed here are 15 T cell receptor beta chains from one sample, sequenced in a study of low-dose radiotherapy and immunotherapy resistance in tumors. With TRAV- and TRBV-specific primers, first-strand cDNA was made, covering the alpha and beta chains. Both a constant-region primer and a V-primer adapter served to amplify TCRs across 20 to 25 PCR cycles. TCRdb recomputed calls from the reads with MiXCR, one row per CDR3 protein. The sample lists some 100,000 distinct CDR3 sequences, around 21% seen once, with 4.1% in the top ten. Time point meaning: after trial treatment. The treatment was: LDRT plus nivolumab, ipilimumab, low-dose cyclophosphamide and aspirin (RACIN trial). The sample consisted of PBMCs, taken after low-dose radiotherapy plus immunotherapy. The receptors originated from a male donor with prostate cancer.

The chain carries TRBV5-8 and TRBJ2-4; TRBD2 is a possible D gene (6 bases). Trimming removed 5 bases at V and 4 bases at J, with 13 bases between. The CDR3 consists of 14 residues. Germline V lookup: CDR1 SGHTS, CDR2 YDEGEE. DNA of the CDR3: TGTGCCAGCAGTCACACTAGCCGTAAAAACATTCAGTACTTC. The encoded protein is CASSHTSRKNIQYF.

This clonotype was counted many times. The CDR3 reads CASSGGTGAQETQYF. The CDR3, as DNA: TGCGCCAGCAGTGGCGGGACAGGAGCCCAAGAGACCCAGTACTTC. The V call is TRBV10-1, the J call TRBJ2-5, with 8 nucleotides matching TRBD1. There are 15 residues in the CDR3. CDR1 is WNHNN, CDR2 SYGVQD, per germline (reference sequence). J was trimmed by 1 base and V by 4 bases; bases with no gene match: 5.

This clonotype was recorded at least ten times. The chain links TRBV18 to TRBJ2-7, with 12 positions matching TRBD1. Germline V lookup: CDR1 KGHSH, CDR2 LQKENI. J gave up 6 bases and V 1 base, and 4 bases lay outside the gene matches. The CDR3 runs 15 residues. CDR3 sequence: CASSPRGTGGPEQYF. The CDR3 DNA sequence: TGTGCCAGCTCACCACGAGGGACAGGGGGCCCCGAGCAGTACTTC.

This clonotype showed up many times. This chain links TRBV5-1 with TRBJ2-2; D is possibly TRBD2 (6 bases). The CDR3 has 16 residues. The V end was cut by 4 bases, the J end by 4 bases, with 17 bases between. Germline V gene data show CDR1 as SGHRS and CDR2 as YFSETQ. The CDR3 loop reads CASSIYDTGGTGELFF. Written as DNA, the CDR3 is TGCGCCAGCAGCATTTACGACACCGGGGGCACCGGGGAGCTGTTTTTT.

This clonotype was found many times. The rearrangement links TRBV19 to TRBJ1-4; 8 bases match TRBD1. This CDR3 is 16 amino acids long. V gave up 4 bases and J gave up 8 bases; unmatched junction bases: 12. The germline gives CDR1 LNHDA, CDR2 SQIVND (reference sequence). The CDR3 sequence is CASSNAIQGAGEKLFF. CDR3 bases: TGTGCCAGTAGTAATGCAATCCAGGGGGCAGGGGAAAAACTGTTTTTT.

Many counts were recorded for this clonotype. This chain connects TRBV4-1 to TRBJ2-5; D possibly corresponds to TRBD1 (5 bases). The germline V and J ends were trimmed by 0 bases and 5 bases, with 13 bases remaining between them. This CDR3 comprises 15 residues. CDR1 and CDR2 from the germline V gene are MGHRA and YSYEKL. The CDR3 sequence is CASSQEQAAVETQYF. The CDR3 nucleotides are TGCGCCAGCAGCCAAGAACAGGCGGCTGTGGAGACCCAGTACTTC.

This clonotype was counted at least ten times. This CDR3 reads CASSLVPGTSGGVTDTQYF. CDR3 nucleotides: TGCGCCAGCAGCCTCGTCCCCGGGACTAGCGGGGGGGTCACAGATACGCAGTATTTT. The rearrangement uses TRBV4-1 and TRBJ2-3, with TRBD2 identical over 16 bases. J was trimmed by 2 bases and V by 4 bases; bases with no gene match: 9. This CDR3 has 19 amino acids. The germline gives CDR1 MGHRA, CDR2 YSYEKL.

This clonotype has at least ten counts. The chain has TRBV7-9 and TRBJ2-7; no firm D call. Germline CDR1 reads SEHNR; CDR2 reads FQNEAQ (reference sequence). The germline V and J ends were trimmed by 3 bases and 6 bases, with 6 bases remaining between them. The CDR3 consists of 11 residues. CDR3 sequence (DNA): TGTGCCAGCAGCTTGTACGGCGAGCAGTACTTC. Protein product: CASSLYGEQYF.

As concerns this clonotype: With a much larger clone just one base away, this may be a read error. The J gene is TRBJ2-7, the V gene TRBV3-1, with D perhaps TRBD2 (5 bases). The CDR3 covers 14 residues. Germline V lookup: CDR1 LGHDT, CDR2 YNNKEL (reference sequence). Trimming removed 0 bases from V and 3 bases from J, with 9 bases in between. CDR3 region: CASSQEPSFYEQYF. CDR3 nucleotides: TGTGCCAGCAGCCAAGAGCCTAGCTTCTACGAGCAGTACTTC.

The chain joins TRBV20-1 to TRBJ2-7; D is perhaps TRBD1 or TRBD2 (7 bases each). Germline V CDR1 and CDR2: DFQATT, SNEGSKA (reference sequence). The CDR3 sequence is 16 residues long. V lost 2 bases, J lost 5 bases, and 22 bases lay in between. The chain's CDR3 is CSARIYRGGGSHEQYF. The CDR3 DNA is TGCAGTGCTAGAATTTACAGGGGCGGGGGTAGCCACGAGCAGTACTTC.

At least ten counts were recorded for this clonotype. The chain couples TRBV29-1 to TRBJ1-1, with D maybe TRBD1 (5 bases). The CDR3 runs to 13 residues. Germline CDR1 and CDR2: SQVTM and ANQGSEA. V was cut by 6 bases and J by 7 bases, with 18 bases left in between. CDR3 nucleotides: TGCAGCGTGCTGAAACAGGACTGGGGTGAAGCTTTCTTT. This sequence encodes CSVLKQDWGEAFF.

Concerning this clonotype itself: This likely stems from a read error, as it lies one base from a far larger clone. The V call is TRBV6-1, the J call TRBJ2-1; 9 bases line up with TRBD1. This CDR3 has 15 residues. V lost 5 bases to trimming and J lost 13 bases; unmatched junction nucleotides: 15. CDR1 and CDR2 from the germline V gene are MNHNS and SASEGT. CDR3 DNA sequence: TGTGCCAGCAGTCTGGACAGGGGATTGCAAGAGACCCAGTTCTTC. Translation: CASSLDRGLQETQFF.

This clonotype was detected ten times or more. The rearrangement joins TRBV30 to TRBJ1-4; D might be TRBD1 (5 bases). V shed 7 bases and J shed 5 bases, with 17 bases lying between them. Germline V gene sequence: CDR1 GTSNPN, CDR2 SVGIG (reference sequence). The CDR3 is 14 residues long. The CDR3 DNA sequence: TGTGCCTCAGAAGCAGGAGGGGCGAATGAAAAACTGTTTTTT. It is translated as CASEAGGANEKLFF.

This clonotype was seen at least ten times. This sequence joins TRBV30 and TRBJ1-3; 7 bases map to TRBD1. This CDR3 is 14 amino acids long. Germline V gene lookup returns CDR1 GTSNPN and CDR2 SVGIG (reference sequence). J gave up 0 bases and V 4 bases, and 3 bases lay outside the gene matches. The CDR3 coding sequence is TGTGCCTGGACCGGACAGGCCTCTGGAAACACCATATATTTT. Residues: CAWTGQASGNTIYF.

This clonotype was seen repeatedly, ten times or more. The chain combines TRBV21-1 with TRBJ2-5. TRBV21-1 is flagged as a pseudogene. This CDR3 comprises 13 residues. As DNA, the CDR3 is TGTGCCAGCAGCAACCCTTACCAAGAGACCCAGTACTTC. As protein: CASSNPYQETQYF.